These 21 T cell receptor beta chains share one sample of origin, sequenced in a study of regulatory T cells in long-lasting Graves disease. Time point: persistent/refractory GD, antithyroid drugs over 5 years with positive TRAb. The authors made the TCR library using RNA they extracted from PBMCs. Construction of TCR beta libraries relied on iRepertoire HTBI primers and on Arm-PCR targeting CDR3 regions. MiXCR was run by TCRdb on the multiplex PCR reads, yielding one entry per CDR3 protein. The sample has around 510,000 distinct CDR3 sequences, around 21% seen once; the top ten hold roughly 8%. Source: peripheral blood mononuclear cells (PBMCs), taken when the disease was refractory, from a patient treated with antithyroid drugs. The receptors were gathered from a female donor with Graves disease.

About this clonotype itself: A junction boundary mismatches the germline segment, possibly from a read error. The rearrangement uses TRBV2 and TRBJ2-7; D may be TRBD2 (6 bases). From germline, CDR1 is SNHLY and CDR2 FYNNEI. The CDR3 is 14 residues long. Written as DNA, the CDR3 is TGTGTCAGCAAGACGGGACTCCTGGGGAGCGAGCAGTACTTC. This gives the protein CVSKTGLLGSEQYF. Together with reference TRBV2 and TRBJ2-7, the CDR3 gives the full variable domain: EPEVTQTPSHQVTQMGQEVILRCVPISNHLYFYWYRQILGQKVEFLVSFYNNEISEKSEIFDDQFSVERPDGSNFTLKIRSTKLEDSAMYFCVSKTGLLGSEQYFGPGTRLTVT.

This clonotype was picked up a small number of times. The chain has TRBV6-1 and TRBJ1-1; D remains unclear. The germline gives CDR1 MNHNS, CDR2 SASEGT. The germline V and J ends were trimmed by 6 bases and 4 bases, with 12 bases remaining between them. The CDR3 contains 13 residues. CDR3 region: CASSRVWSTEAFF. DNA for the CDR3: TGTGCCAGCAGCCGCGTATGGAGCACTGAAGCTTTCTTT.

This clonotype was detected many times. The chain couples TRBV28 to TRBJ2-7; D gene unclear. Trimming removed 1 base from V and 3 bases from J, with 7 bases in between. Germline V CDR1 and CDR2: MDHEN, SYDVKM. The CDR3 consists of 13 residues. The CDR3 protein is CASSLFGRYEQYF. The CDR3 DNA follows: TGTGCCAGCAGTTTATTCGGCCGCTACGAGCAGTACTTC.

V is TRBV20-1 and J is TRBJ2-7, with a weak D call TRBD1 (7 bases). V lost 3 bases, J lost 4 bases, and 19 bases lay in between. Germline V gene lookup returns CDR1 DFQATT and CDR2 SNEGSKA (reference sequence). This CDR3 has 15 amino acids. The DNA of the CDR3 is TGCAGTGCTAGGCCCGGGACTCACAGGGGTTACGAGCAGTACTTC. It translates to CSARPGTHRGYEQYF.

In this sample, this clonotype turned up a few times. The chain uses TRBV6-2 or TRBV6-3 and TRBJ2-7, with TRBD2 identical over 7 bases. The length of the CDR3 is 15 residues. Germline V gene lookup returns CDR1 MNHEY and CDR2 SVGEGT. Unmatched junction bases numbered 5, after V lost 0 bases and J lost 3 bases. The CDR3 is CASSYSAGEGYEQYF. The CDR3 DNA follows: TGTGCCAGCAGTTACTCGGCGGGGGAGGGCTACGAGCAGTACTTC.

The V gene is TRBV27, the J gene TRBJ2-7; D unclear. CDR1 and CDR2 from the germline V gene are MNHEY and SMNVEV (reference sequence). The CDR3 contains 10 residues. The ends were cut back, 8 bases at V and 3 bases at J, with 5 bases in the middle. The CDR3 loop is CASPNYEQYF. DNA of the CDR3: TGTGCCAGCCCTAACTACGAGCAGTACTTC.

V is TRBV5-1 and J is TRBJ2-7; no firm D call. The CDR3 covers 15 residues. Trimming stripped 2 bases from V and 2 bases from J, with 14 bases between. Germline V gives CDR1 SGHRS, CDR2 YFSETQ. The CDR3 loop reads CASSLISSRTYEQYF. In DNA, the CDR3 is TGCGCCAGCAGCTTAATCAGTAGCCGAACCTACGAGCAGTACTTC.

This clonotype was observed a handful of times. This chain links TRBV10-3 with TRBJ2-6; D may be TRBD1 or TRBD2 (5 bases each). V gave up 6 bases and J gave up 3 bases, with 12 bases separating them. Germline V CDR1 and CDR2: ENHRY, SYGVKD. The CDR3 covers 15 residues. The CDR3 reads CAIRRGEGGANVLTF. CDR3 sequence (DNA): TGTGCCATCAGGAGAGGGGAAGGTGGGGCCAACGTCCTGACTTTC.

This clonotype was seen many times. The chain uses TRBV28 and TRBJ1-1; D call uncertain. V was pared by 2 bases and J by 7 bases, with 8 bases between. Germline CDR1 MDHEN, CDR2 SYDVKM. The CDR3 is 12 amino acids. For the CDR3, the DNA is TGTGCCAGCAGTTTAATTGGCCTTGAAGCTTTCTTT. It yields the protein CASSLIGLEAFF.

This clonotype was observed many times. CDR3 amino acids: CATSDFLLGGERTDTQYF. Written as DNA, the CDR3 is TGTGCCACCAGTGATTTCCTCTTGGGGGGGGAGCGAACAGATACGCAGTATTTT. The chain couples TRBV24-1 to TRBJ2-3; TRBD2 agrees at 7 bases. Germline CDR1 is KGHDR and CDR2 is SFDVKD. CDR3 length equals 18 residues. V lost 1 base, J lost 3 bases, and 12 bases stayed unmatched.

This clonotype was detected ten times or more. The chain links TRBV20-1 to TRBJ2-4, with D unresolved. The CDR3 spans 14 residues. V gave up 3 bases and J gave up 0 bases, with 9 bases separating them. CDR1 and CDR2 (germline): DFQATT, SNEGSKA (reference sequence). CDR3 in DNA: TGCAGTGCTAGGTTTCTTCTAGCCAAAAACATTCAGTACTTC. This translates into CSARFLLAKNIQYF.

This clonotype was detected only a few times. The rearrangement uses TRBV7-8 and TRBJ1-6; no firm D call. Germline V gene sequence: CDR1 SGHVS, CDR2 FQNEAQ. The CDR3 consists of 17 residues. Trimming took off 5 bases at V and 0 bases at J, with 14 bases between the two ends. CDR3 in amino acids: CASSPRAVSSYNSPLHF. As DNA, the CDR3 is TGTGCCAGCAGCCCGAGAGCAGTCAGCTCCTATAATTCACCCCTCCACTTT.

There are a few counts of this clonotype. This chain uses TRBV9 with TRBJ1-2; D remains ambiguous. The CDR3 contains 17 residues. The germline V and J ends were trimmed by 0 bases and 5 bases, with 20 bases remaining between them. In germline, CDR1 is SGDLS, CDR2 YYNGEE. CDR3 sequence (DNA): TGTGCCAGCAGCGTAGGTGTCATCCCCTTGGTCGGGTATGGCTACACCTTC. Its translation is CASSVGVIPLVGYGYTF.

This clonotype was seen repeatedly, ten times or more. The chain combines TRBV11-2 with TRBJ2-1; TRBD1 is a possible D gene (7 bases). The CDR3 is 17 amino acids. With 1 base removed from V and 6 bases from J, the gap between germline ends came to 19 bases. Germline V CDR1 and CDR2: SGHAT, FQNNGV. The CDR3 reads CASSLAFWSGGINEQFF. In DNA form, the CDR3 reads TGTGCCAGCAGCTTAGCATTTTGGTCAGGGGGGATCAATGAGCAGTTCTTC.

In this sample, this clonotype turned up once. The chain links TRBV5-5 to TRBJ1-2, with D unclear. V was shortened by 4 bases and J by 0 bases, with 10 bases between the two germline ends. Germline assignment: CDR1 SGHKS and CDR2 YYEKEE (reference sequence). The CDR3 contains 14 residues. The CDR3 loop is CASSPTQPNYGYTF. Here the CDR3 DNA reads TGTGCCAGCAGCCCGACACAACCTAACTATGGCTACACCTTC.

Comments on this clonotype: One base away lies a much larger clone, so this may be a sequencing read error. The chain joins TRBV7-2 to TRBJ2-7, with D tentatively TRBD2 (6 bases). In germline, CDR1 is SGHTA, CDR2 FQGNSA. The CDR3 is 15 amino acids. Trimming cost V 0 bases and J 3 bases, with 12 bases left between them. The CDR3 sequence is CASSLAPGLCYEQYF. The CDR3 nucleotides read TGTGCCAGCAGCTTAGCCCCGGGACTCTGCTACGAGCAGTACTTC.

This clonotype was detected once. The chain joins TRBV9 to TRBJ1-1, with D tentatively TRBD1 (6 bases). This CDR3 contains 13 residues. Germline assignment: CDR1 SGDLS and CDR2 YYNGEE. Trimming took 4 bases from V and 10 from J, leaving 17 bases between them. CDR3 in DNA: TGTGCCAGCAGCCCGCGGACAGACAGAGCAGCTTTCTTT. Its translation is CASSPRTDRAAFF.

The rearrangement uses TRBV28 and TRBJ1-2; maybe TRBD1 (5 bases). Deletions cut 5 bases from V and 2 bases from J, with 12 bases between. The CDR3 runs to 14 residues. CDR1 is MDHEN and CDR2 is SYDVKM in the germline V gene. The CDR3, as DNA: TGTGCCAGCAGTCCTCAAAACAGGAACTATGGCTACACCTTC. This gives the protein CASSPQNRNYGYTF.

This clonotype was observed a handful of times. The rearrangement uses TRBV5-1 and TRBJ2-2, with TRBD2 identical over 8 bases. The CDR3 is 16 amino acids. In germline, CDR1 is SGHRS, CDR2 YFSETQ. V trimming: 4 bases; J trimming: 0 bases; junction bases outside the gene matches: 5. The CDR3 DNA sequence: TGCGCCAGCAGCGAAGAACTAGCGGCGAACACCGGGGAGCTGTTTTTT. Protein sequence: CASSEELAANTGELFF.

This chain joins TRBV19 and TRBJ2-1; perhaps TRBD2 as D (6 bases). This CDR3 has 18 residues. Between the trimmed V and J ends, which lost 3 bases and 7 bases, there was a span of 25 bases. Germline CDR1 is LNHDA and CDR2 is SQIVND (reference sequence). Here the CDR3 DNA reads TGTGCCAGTAGTATTTGGGAATCATATAAGACCGGAGGGAATGAGCAGTTCTTC. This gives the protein CASSIWESYKTGGNEQFF.

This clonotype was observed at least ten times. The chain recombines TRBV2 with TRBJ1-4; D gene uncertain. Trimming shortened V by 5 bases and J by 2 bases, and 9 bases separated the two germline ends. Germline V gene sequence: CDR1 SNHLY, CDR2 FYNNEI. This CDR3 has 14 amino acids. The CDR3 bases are TGTGCCAGCAGTCGGACCAACACTAATGAAAAACTGTTTTTT. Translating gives CASSRTNTNEKLFF.